The 31 T cell receptor beta chains below all came from one sample that was sequenced in a study of cytomegalovirus exposure and HLA in healthy donors. The study ran its PCR with 60 Vbeta and 13 Jbeta primers. This table comes from immunoSEQ multiplex PCR, and its TCRdb copy is limited to in-frame clones, with some not included. The table shows under 250,000 clones, with around 86% occurring only once. Sequenced: PBMCs. These receptors were taken from a woman aged 40 to 55 in good health and CMV-seronegative.

J is TRBJ2-1 and V is TRBV28, with TRBD2 matching over 10 bases. CDR1 and CDR2 (germline): MDHEN, SYDVKM. The CDR3 loop spans 14 amino acids. Unmatched junction bases numbered 8, after V lost 8 bases and J lost 7 bases. Written as DNA, the CDR3 is TGTGCCAGCTGGAGCGGGAGGGCCTCTAATGAGCAGTTCTTC. Amino acid sequence: CASWSGRASNEQFF.

The V and J genes are TRBV10-3 and TRBJ2-7, with D unclear. There are 11 residues in the CDR3. The V and J ends lost 6 bases and 1 base respectively, with 4 bases between them. Germline V lookup: CDR1 ENHRY, CDR2 SYGVKD. CDR3 loop: CAISQSYEQYF. In DNA form, the CDR3 reads TGTGCCATCAGCCAATCCTACGAGCAGTACTTC.

In this sample, this clone turned up a few times. CDR3 sequence reads: CASSLEGTWNTEAFF. The CDR3 DNA reads as TGTGCCAGCAGCTTGGAGGGGACATGGAACACTGAAGCTTTCTTT. The chain links TRBV5-4 to TRBJ1-1; weak D call: TRBD1 (6 bases). The germline gives CDR1 SGHNT, CDR2 YYREEE (reference sequence). The CDR3 spans 15 residues. Trimming took off 0 bases at V and 1 base at J, with 10 bases between the two ends.

V is TRBV7-9 and J is TRBJ1-5; 10 bases agree with TRBD1. Trimming took 5 bases from V and 8 from J; bases not matched to a gene: 3. The CDR3 length is 13 residues. Looked up from germline, CDR1 is SEHNR and CDR2 is FQNEAQ (reference sequence). CDR3 residues: CASSRTGGEPQHF. CDR3 bases: TGTGCCAGCAGCAGGACAGGGGGTGAGCCCCAGCATTTT.

The genes are TRBV28 and TRBJ1-4; the D gene is possibly TRBD1 (5 bases). This CDR3 comprises 12 residues. Germline V gene lookup returns CDR1 MDHEN and CDR2 SYDVKM. The germline V and J ends were trimmed by 6 bases and 7 bases, with 9 bases remaining between them. The CDR3 is CASSLTAEKLFF. As DNA, the CDR3 is TGTGCCAGCAGCCTGACAGCTGAAAAACTGTTTTTT. The variable domain in full, with the rest retrieved from reference TRBV28 and TRBJ1-4, is DVKVTQSSRYLVKRTGEKVFLECVQDMDHENMFWYRQDPGLGLRLIYFSYDVKMKEKGDIPEGYSVSREKKERFSLILESASTNQTSMYLCASSLTAEKLFFGSGTQLSVL.

The rearrangement links TRBV19 to TRBJ2-5; TRBD2 matches at 16 bases. V shed 5 bases and J 5 bases; nucleotides not matched to a gene: 8. CDR3 length: 17 residues. The germline V gene has CDR1 LNHDA and CDR2 SQIVND (reference sequence). The CDR3 DNA sequence: TGTGCCAGTAGTCCGGGACTAGCGGGAGGGCCGAGGGAGACCCAGTACTTC. Protein sequence: CASSPGLAGGPRETQYF.

V is TRBV9 and J is TRBJ2-1; the match to TRBD2 covers 8 bases. Germline loops: CDR1 SGDLS, CDR2 YYNGEE. The V segment lost 0 bases and the J segment 6 bases; nucleotides outside the gene matches: 8. The CDR3 extends over 16 amino acids. For the CDR3, the DNA is TGTGCCAGCAGCGTAGTGGGTAGCGGGATCGTCAATGAGCAGTTCTTC. Encoded protein: CASSVVGSGIVNEQFF.

This rearrangement joins TRBV19 to TRBJ2-7; 7 nucleotides line up with TRBD1. Germline CDR1 reads LNHDA; CDR2 reads SQIVND (reference sequence). CDR3 length equals 11 residues. The V and J ends lost 9 bases and 2 bases, in that order; junction bases with no gene match: 1. The CDR3 region has the DNA TGTGCCAGCACAGGGGCCTACGAGCAGTACTTC. Encoded protein: CASTGAYEQYF.

The chain combines TRBV7-9 with TRBJ1-1, with 7 bases fitting TRBD1. V shed 6 bases, J shed 1 base, and the junction held 8 bases outside the gene matches. From germline, CDR1 is SEHNR and CDR2 FQNEAQ (reference sequence). There are 15 residues in the CDR3. The DNA for the CDR3 is TGTGCCAGCAGGGCCCCGACAGGGAAGAACACTGAAGCTTTCTTT. Encoded protein: CASRAPTGKNTEAFF.

The rearrangement uses TRBV9 and TRBJ2-3; D perhaps matches TRBD2 (5 bases). Germline assignment: CDR1 SGDLS and CDR2 YYNGEE. The CDR3 loop spans 13 amino acids. V dropped 0 bases and J dropped 10 bases, with 12 bases sitting between them. DNA of the CDR3: TGTGCCAGCAGCGTAGGCTCCACCGGGGCGCAGTATTTT. It yields the protein CASSVGSTGAQYF.

Of note for this clone: Mismatch with germline at one junction end may stem from a read error. CDR3 protein: CSSSLGRETQYF. The CDR3, as DNA: TGTTCCAGCAGCTTAGGCAGAGAGACCCAGTACTTC. The V call is TRBV7-9, the J call TRBJ2-5, with D hard to call. The CDR3 runs 12 residues. Germline CDR1 SEHNR, CDR2 FQNEAQ (reference sequence).

V and J are TRBV6-1 and TRBJ2-7; a possible D gene is TRBD1 (6 bases). This CDR3 contains 15 residues. The germline V and J ends were trimmed by 2 bases and 7 bases, with 18 bases remaining between them. Germline values: CDR1 MNHNS, CDR2 SASEGT. CDR3: CASSERGSFYGEQYF. DNA of the CDR3: TGTGCCAGCAGTGAAAGGGGGAGCTTTTACGGAGAGCAGTACTTC.

The rearrangement joins TRBV5-1 to TRBJ2-2, with 7 bases identical to TRBD1. From germline, CDR1 is SGHRS and CDR2 YFSETQ. The CDR3 is 15 amino acids. With 0 bases clipped from V and 3 bases from J, the junction kept 2 bases outside the gene matches. The CDR3 is CASSLGQGYTGELFF. In nucleotides, the CDR3 is TGCGCCAGCAGCTTGGGACAGGGATACACCGGGGAGCTGTTTTTT.

The chain couples TRBV6-1 to TRBJ1-1; no clear D. The CDR3 length is 14 residues. V was pared by 4 bases and J by 5 bases, with 14 bases between. Germline-derived CDR1 and CDR2 are MNHNS and SASEGT. The CDR3, as DNA: TGTGCCAGCAGTGCCCCCCCAGGTGAAACTGAAGCTTTCTTT. It codes for CASSAPPGETEAFF.

This rearrangement joins TRBV6-1 to TRBJ2-2, with D perhaps matching TRBD1 (6 bases). The ends were cut back, 6 bases at V and 1 base at J, with 9 bases in the middle. The CDR3 sequence is 14 residues long. Germline V gives CDR1 MNHNS, CDR2 SASEGT. The DNA for the CDR3 is TGTGCCAGCAGGCCGGGACAGAACACCGGGGAGCTGTTTTTT. Translation: CASRPGQNTGELFF.

The rearrangement joins TRBV19 to TRBJ2-4; TRBD1 matches 7 bases. The ends lost 6 bases at V and 0 bases at J; junction bases unmatched: 5. This CDR3 spans 15 amino acids. CDR1 LNHDA and CDR2 SQIVND come from the germline V gene (reference sequence). CDR3 protein: CASRTGPLAKNIQYF. The CDR3 bases are TGTGCCAGTAGGACAGGGCCTCTAGCCAAAAACATTCAGTACTTC.

The rearrangement links TRBV9 to TRBJ2-5, with a weak D call TRBD1 (6 bases). With the DNA end fitting TRBJ2-7 better, the J assignment may be wrong. The CDR3 sequence is 16 residues long. Germline lookup yields CDR1 SGDLS and CDR2 YYNGEE. The CDR3 spells CASSVEAGAGTYEQYF. In DNA form, the CDR3 reads TGTGCCAGCAGCGTAGAAGCAGGGGCAGGGACCTACGAGCAGTACTTC.

The chain couples TRBV19 to TRBJ1-4, with D unclear. Germline V gene sequence: CDR1 LNHDA, CDR2 SQIVND (reference sequence). The CDR3 is made up of 12 amino acids. Trimming removed 5 bases from V and 8 bases from J, with 9 bases in between. The CDR3 region has the DNA TGTGCCAGTAGTCTCAGCGGAGAAAAACTGTTTTTT. This codes for CASSLSGEKLFF.

The V gene is TRBV4-1, the J gene TRBJ2-7; 9 bases are a match to TRBD1. The germline V gene has CDR1 MGHRA and CDR2 YSYEKL. V was clipped by 1 base and J by 11 bases; unmatched bases: 9. This CDR3 contains 14 residues. Written as DNA, the CDR3 is TGCGCCAGCAGCCAAGGGACAGGGGTCTTCTTTAAGTACTTC. Amino acids: CASSQGTGVFFKYF.

The chain has TRBV28 and TRBJ2-1, with D tentatively TRBD2 (5 bases). The CDR3 totals 14 residues. Germline values: CDR1 MDHEN, CDR2 SYDVKM. Trimming cost V 8 bases and J 2 bases, with 13 bases left between them. The CDR3: CASAGGLTYNEQFF. The CDR3 DNA is TGTGCCAGCGCAGGCGGGCTCACCTACAATGAGCAGTTCTTC.

The chain carries TRBV5-1 and TRBJ1-3; 8 bases line up with TRBD1. The CDR3 has 14 amino acids. The V segment lost 4 bases and the J segment 3 bases; nucleotides outside the gene matches: 3. From germline, CDR1 is SGHRS and CDR2 YFSETQ. The CDR3 DNA is TGCGCCAGCAGCGCAGGGGGCGTTGGAAACACCATATATTTT. Translating it yields CASSAGGVGNTIYF. Supplemented by reference TRBV5-1 and TRBJ1-3, the full variable domain reads KAGVTQTPRYLIKTRGQQVTLSCSPISGHRSVSWYQQTPGQGLQFLFEYFSETQRNKGNFPGRFSGRQFSNSRSEMNVSTLELGDSALYLCASSAGGVGNTIYFGEGSWLTVV.

The chain employs TRBV7-9 and TRBJ1-2; D is uncertain. This CDR3 is built from 12 residues. Trimming stripped 4 bases from V and 5 bases from J, with 8 bases between. Germline lookup yields CDR1 SEHNR and CDR2 FQNEAQ (reference sequence). The CDR3 loop reads CASSSEGYGYTF. CDR3 sequence (DNA): TGTGCCAGCAGCTCGGAGGGATATGGCTACACCTTC.

The chain has TRBV19 and TRBJ2-2; weak D call: TRBD2 (5 bases). Trimming took off 1 base at V and 6 bases at J, with 12 bases between the two ends. The germline V gene encodes CDR1 LNHDA and CDR2 SQIVND (reference sequence). The CDR3 is 15 residues long. CDR3 region: CASSIVGIGAGELFF. The CDR3 nucleotides are TGTGCCAGTAGTATAGTAGGGATCGGGGCCGGGGAGCTGTTTTTT. Variable domain in full (rest from reference TRBV19 and TRBJ2-2): DGGITQSPKYLFRKEGQNVTLSCEQNLNHDAMYWYRQDPGQGLRLIYYSQIVNDFQKGDIAEGYSVSREKKESFPLTVTSAQKNPTAFYLCASSIVGIGAGELFFGEGSRLTVL.

V is TRBV10-2 and J is TRBJ2-5; TRBD1 matches at 9 bases. CDR1 and CDR2 from the germline V gene are WSHSY and SAAADI. Trimming removed 8 bases from V and 5 bases from J; junction bases left unmatched: 9. The CDR3 length is 14 residues. The CDR3 nucleotides are TGCGCCAGCCTTGGGACAGGGATAGGGGAGACCCAGTACTTC. Residues: CASLGTGIGETQYF.

The chain is built from TRBV2 and TRBJ1-4, with D tentatively TRBD1 (6 bases). The length of the CDR3 is 14 residues. Trimming cost V 6 bases and J 8 bases, with 16 bases left between them. Germline CDR1 SNHLY, CDR2 FYNNEI. CDR3 protein: CASSEQGLGEKLFF. CDR3 nucleotides: TGTGCCAGCAGCGAACAGGGTTTAGGAGAAAAACTGTTTTTT.

This clone was counted between two and nine times. V and J are TRBV28 and TRBJ2-5; D may be TRBD1 (6 bases). The CDR3 consists of 14 residues. The germline V and J ends were trimmed by 7 bases and 1 base, with 13 bases remaining between them. Looked up from germline, CDR1 is MDHEN and CDR2 is SYDVKM. The CDR3 bases are TGTGCCAGCATCTCAAGGGGGATCCAAGAGACCCAGTACTTC. Its protein is CASISRGIQETQYF.

This rearrangement joins TRBV6-5 to TRBJ2-2; TRBD2 agrees at 7 bases. The CDR3 is made up of 15 amino acids. Per germline, CDR1 MNHEY and CDR2 SVGAGI. V lost 2 bases to trimming and J lost 8 bases; unmatched junction nucleotides: 8. CDR3 residues: CASSYPPSGAGELFF. CDR3 coding DNA: TGTGCCAGCAGTTACCCACCCAGCGGGGCGGGGGAGCTGTTTTTT.

The V gene is TRBV4-1, the J gene TRBJ2-5; 15 bases map to TRBD2. The J call may be in error: the DNA end matches TRBJ2-7 better. The germline CDR1 and CDR2 sequences are MGHRA and YSYEKL. This CDR3 contains 15 residues. The CDR3 coding sequence is TGCGCCAGCAGCCTGGGACTAGCGGGAGGTAACGAGCAGTACTTC. Translation gives CASSLGLAGGNEQYF.

The V gene is TRBV29-1, the J gene TRBJ2-7, with 10 bases that match TRBD1. CDR1 SQVTM and CDR2 ANQGSEA come from the germline V gene. The trim removed 7 bases at V and 6 bases at J, leaving 9 bases unmatched. The CDR3 has 13 residues. The CDR3: CSGPDRGFGEQYF. The CDR3 region has the DNA TGCAGCGGTCCGGACAGGGGGTTCGGCGAGCAGTACTTC.

V and J are TRBV29-1 and TRBJ2-3, with D unresolved. The length of the CDR3 is 13 residues. The germline V gene has CDR1 SQVTM and CDR2 ANQGSEA. Trimming took off 5 bases at V and 3 bases at J, with 12 bases between the two ends. The CDR3 DNA is TGCAGCGTTCTTAGAGGTTTTACAGATACGCAGTATTTT. It encodes CSVLRGFTDTQYF.

The chain couples TRBV27 to TRBJ2-7; 9 bases align to TRBD1. Germline V lookup: CDR1 MNHEY, CDR2 SMNVEV (reference sequence). CDR3 length equals 16 residues. V gave up 5 bases and J gave up 2 bases; unmatched junction bases: 10. CDR3 in amino acids: CASSGFGQGPTYEQYF. In nucleotides, the CDR3 is TGTGCCAGCAGTGGCTTCGGACAGGGGCCTACCTACGAGCAGTACTTC.